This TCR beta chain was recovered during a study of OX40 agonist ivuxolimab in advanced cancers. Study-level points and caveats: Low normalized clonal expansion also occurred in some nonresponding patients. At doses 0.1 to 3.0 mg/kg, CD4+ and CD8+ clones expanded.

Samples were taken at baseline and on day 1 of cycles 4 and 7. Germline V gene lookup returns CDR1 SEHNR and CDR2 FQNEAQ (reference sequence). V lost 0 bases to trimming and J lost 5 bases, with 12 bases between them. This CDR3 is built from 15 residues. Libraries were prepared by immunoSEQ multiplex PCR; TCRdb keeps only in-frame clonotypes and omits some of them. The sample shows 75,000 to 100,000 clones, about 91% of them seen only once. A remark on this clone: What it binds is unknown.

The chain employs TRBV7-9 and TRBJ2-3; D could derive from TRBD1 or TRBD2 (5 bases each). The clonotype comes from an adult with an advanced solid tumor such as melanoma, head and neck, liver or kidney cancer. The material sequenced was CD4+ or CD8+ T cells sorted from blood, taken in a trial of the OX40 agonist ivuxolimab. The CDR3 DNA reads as TGTGCCAGCAGCTTAGCCGGGACGTCGCAAGATACGCAGTATTTT. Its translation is CASSLAGTSQDTQYF.